This passage covers 11 T cell receptor beta chains from one sample sequenced in a study of T cell responses to AZD1222 COVID-19 vaccine. The repertoire was sequenced with immunoSEQ multiplex PCR; TCRdb's copy has only in-frame clones and lacks some. The sample shows over 100,000 clones, about nine tenths of them seen only once. The sample consisted of peripheral blood, taken on day 0 of AZD1222 vaccination. These receptors were taken from an adult in good health.

The chain has TRBV18 and TRBJ2-1; 9 nucleotides line up with TRBD2. The CDR3 extends over 15 amino acids. CDR1 KGHSH and CDR2 LQKENI come from the germline V gene. The V gene end was trimmed by 2 bases and the J gene end by 4 bases; junction bases not matched to a gene: 3. As DNA, the CDR3 is TGTGCCAGCTCACCAAACAGCGGGGGGTACAATGAGCAGTTCTTC. This translates into CASSPNSGGYNEQFF.

V and J are TRBV3-1 (or the pseudogene TRBV3-2) and TRBJ1-4; the match to TRBD1 covers 9 bases. CDR1 and CDR2 (germline): LGHDT, YNNKEL (reference sequence). The ends lost 3 bases at V and 8 bases at J; junction bases unmatched: 7. The CDR3 sequence is 15 residues long. This CDR3 reads CASSHRQGVGEKLFF. The CDR3 coding sequence is TGTGCCAGCAGCCATAGACAGGGGGTAGGAGAAAAACTGTTTTTT.

The genes are TRBV28 and TRBJ1-1, with D hard to call. Germline CDR1 reads MDHEN; CDR2 reads SYDVKM. This CDR3 spans 14 amino acids. V dropped 1 base and J dropped 1 base, with 7 bases sitting between them. The DNA of the CDR3 is TGTGCCAGCAGTTTATTCCGGGGGAACACTGAAGCTTTCTTT. Residues: CASSLFRGNTEAFF.

The chain is built from TRBV12-3 or TRBV12-4 and TRBJ1-1, with D uncertain. Trimming took off 5 bases at V and 4 bases at J, with 8 bases between the two ends. This CDR3 is 12 amino acids long. Here the CDR3 reads CASSRRPTEAFF. The CDR3 nucleotides are TGTGCCAGCAGTCGACGACCCACTGAAGCTTTCTTT.

This clone was detected once. This chain links TRBV2 with TRBJ2-7, with D possibly matching TRBD1 (6 bases). The CDR3 totals 14 residues. Germline V lookup: CDR1 SNHLY, CDR2 FYNNEI. V was clipped by 1 base and J by 1 base, with 8 bases between them. The CDR3 reads CASSEGTESYEQYF. The CDR3 DNA sequence: TGTGCCAGCAGTGAAGGGACAGAGTCCTACGAGCAGTACTTC. Variable domain in full (rest from reference TRBV2 and TRBJ2-7): EPEVTQTPSHQVTQMGQEVILRCVPISNHLYFYWYRQILGQKVEFLVSFYNNEISEKSEIFDDQFSVERPDGSNFTLKIRSTKLEDSAMYFCASSEGTESYEQYFGPGTRLTVT.

The rearrangement joins TRBV28 to TRBJ1-1; possible D gene TRBD1, 5 bases. The ends were cut back, 7 bases at V and 5 bases at J, with 17 bases in the middle. The germline gives CDR1 MDHEN, CDR2 SYDVKM. The CDR3 sequence is 14 residues long. Here the CDR3 DNA reads TGTGCCAGCATCCTGGGGCTACGGGGGACTGAAGCTTTCTTT. Translating gives CASILGLRGTEAFF.

The rearrangement links TRBV12-3 or TRBV12-4 to TRBJ2-2; D is ambiguous. The CDR3 consists of 12 residues. Trimming pared 5 bases from V and 6 bases from J, leaving 7 bases between. The CDR3 spells CASSPGSGELFF. DNA of the CDR3: TGTGCCAGCAGTCCCGGCTCCGGGGAGCTGTTTTTT.

This chain connects TRBV5-1 to TRBJ1-1; D uncertain. Germline lookup yields CDR1 SGHRS and CDR2 YFSETQ. The germline V and J ends were trimmed by 0 bases and 4 bases, with 13 bases remaining between them. The CDR3 contains 15 residues. The CDR3 is CASSLAPPRVTEAFF. CDR3 sequence (DNA): TGCGCCAGCAGCTTGGCGCCCCCTCGGGTCACTGAAGCTTTCTTT.

The chain combines TRBV6-4 with TRBJ1-1, with D possibly being TRBD1 (5 bases). The germline CDR1 and CDR2 sequences are MRHNA and SNTAGT. Trimming removed 2 bases at V and 1 base at J, with 8 bases between. The CDR3 length is 14 residues. The CDR3 reads CASSDLTENTEAFF. For the CDR3, the DNA is TGTGCCAGCAGTGACCTGACAGAGAACACTGAAGCTTTCTTT.

The V and J genes are TRBV5-1 and TRBJ1-4; D unresolved. The CDR3 consists of 15 residues. The germline CDR1 and CDR2 sequences are SGHRS and YFSETQ. Trimming cost V 0 bases and J 2 bases, with 8 bases left between them. CDR3 amino acids: CASSLGASTNEKLFF. Written as DNA, the CDR3 is TGCGCCAGCAGCTTGGGGGCGTCGACTAATGAAAAACTGTTTTTT.

V gene TRBV7-8 combines with J gene TRBJ2-7, with TRBD1 identical over 7 bases. The CDR3 is made up of 12 amino acids. Trimming cost V 6 bases and J 2 bases; bases outside gene matches: 1. Germline V CDR1 and CDR2: SGHVS, FQNEAQ. Here the CDR3 DNA reads TGTGCCAGCAGGACAGGGACCTACGAGCAGTACTTC. As protein: CASRTGTYEQYF.